This entry is about one T cell receptor (beta chain). This record belongs to a study of human CD8 memory T cell subsets. Scientists made TCR beta libraries using UMI-labeled 5' RACE. TCRdb reprocessed the 5' RACE reads; each CDR3 protein has one entry and no DNA is given. The listing contains roughly 10,000 distinct CDR3 sequences. The CDR3 is 16 amino acids. Germline V gene data show CDR1 as SEHNR and CDR2 as FQNEAQ (reference sequence). The clonotype comes from a human donor in good health. The V gene is TRBV7-9, the J gene TRBJ2-7; TCRdb's D call of TRBD2 is untestable without DNA. Sequencing was done on a sample of CD8+ stem-like memory T cells (TSCM and TCM) sorted from PBMCs. The subset: stem-like memory CD8 T cells (TSTEM), CCR7+ PD-1- TIGIT-. The CDR3 region is CASSLAGNAEGDEQYF.